This T cell receptor (beta chain) was recovered during a study of cytomegalovirus exposure and HLA in healthy donors. Primers: 60 Vbeta forward and 13 Jbeta reverse. The method was immunoSEQ multiplex PCR; TCRdb's version includes in-frame clones alone and lacks a portion of them. This sample carries around 100,000 clones, roughly 74% of them seen once, and the ten largest clones take around 0.9%. CDR1 is SEHNR, CDR2 FQNEAQ, per germline (reference sequence). The CDR3 totals 13 residues. V lost 7 bases and J 4 bases, leaving 13 bases between the germline ends. The chain combines TRBV7-9 with TRBJ2-5; D perhaps matches TRBD2 (5 bases). The specimen was PBMCs. This clonotype was sampled from a woman between 25 and 40 years old in good health and CMV-seronegative. CDR3 coding DNA: TGTGCCAGCACCCCGGAGGCAGCAGAGACCCAGTACTTC. Translated, it gives CASTPEAAETQYF.